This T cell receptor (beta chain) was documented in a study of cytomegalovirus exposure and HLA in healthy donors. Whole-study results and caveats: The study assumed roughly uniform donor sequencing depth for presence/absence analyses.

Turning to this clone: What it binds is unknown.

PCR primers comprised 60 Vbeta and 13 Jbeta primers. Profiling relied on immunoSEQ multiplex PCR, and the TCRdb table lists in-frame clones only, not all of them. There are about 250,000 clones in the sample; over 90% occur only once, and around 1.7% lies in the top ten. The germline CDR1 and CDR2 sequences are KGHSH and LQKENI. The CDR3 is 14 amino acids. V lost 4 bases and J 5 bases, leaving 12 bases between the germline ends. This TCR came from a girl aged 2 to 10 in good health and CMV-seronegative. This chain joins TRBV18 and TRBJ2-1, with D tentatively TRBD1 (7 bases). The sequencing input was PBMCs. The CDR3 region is CASSRQGGNNEQFF. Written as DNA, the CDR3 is TGTGCCAGCTCACGTCAGGGGGGTAACAATGAGCAGTTCTTC.